These 7 T cell receptor beta chains came from one sample sequenced in a study of shared clonotypes between healthy human individuals. Profiling relied on immunoSEQ multiplex PCR, and the TCRdb table lists in-frame clones only, not all of them. The sample contains under 600,000 clones, roughly 95% of which appear only once. Sequenced material: naive CD4+ T cells sorted from blood. Sample subset: CD45RA+ positively selected. These receptor sequences come from a woman in her twenties or thirties in good health.

This rearrangement joins TRBV10-1 to TRBJ2-7; D may be TRBD2 (6 bases). The CDR3 extends over 16 amino acids. V gave up 0 bases and J gave up 5 bases, with 17 bases separating them. From germline, CDR1 is WNHNN and CDR2 SYGVQD (reference sequence). The CDR3 sequence: CASSESRRAHHNEQYF. The CDR3 nucleotides read TGCGCCAGCAGTGAGTCAAGGAGGGCCCATCACAACGAGCAGTACTTC.

This chain joins TRBV5-1 and TRBJ2-1; D is uncertain. CDR1 and CDR2 (germline): SGHRS, YFSETQ. V was shortened by 0 bases and J by 4 bases, with 11 bases between the two germline ends. CDR3 length: 15 amino acids. CDR3 DNA sequence: TGCGCCAGCAGCTTGGGTTACGGCCTGTACAATGAGCAGTTCTTC. It specifies CASSLGYGLYNEQFF.

The chain is built from TRBV11-2 and TRBJ1-2, with D tentatively TRBD1 (5 bases). V shed 0 bases and J shed 5 bases, with 19 bases lying between them. The CDR3 consists of 17 residues. Germline assignment: CDR1 SGHAT and CDR2 FQNNGV. The CDR3 DNA sequence: TGTGCCAGCAGCTTAGATCTTGGTGGGGCAGACAGTTATGGCTACACCTTC. As protein: CASSLDLGGADSYGYTF.

This clone was found once. The chain carries TRBV5-6 and TRBJ1-2; 7 bases are shared with TRBD1. Germline assignment: CDR1 SGHDT and CDR2 YYEEEE. The CDR3 covers 16 residues. Trimming took 4 bases from V and 1 from J; bases not matched to a gene: 10. CDR3 residues: CASSHVAAGGNYGYTF. The CDR3 DNA reads TGTGCCAGCAGCCATGTGGCGGCAGGGGGTAACTATGGCTACACCTTC. Based on the CDR3 plus reference TRBV5-6 and TRBJ1-2, the full variable domain is DAGVTQSPTHLIKTRGQQVTLRCSPKSGHDTVSWYQQALGQGPQFIFQYYEEEERQRGNFPDRFSGHQFPNYSSELNVNALLLGDSALYLCASSHVAAGGNYGYTFGSGTRLTVV.

The rearrangement links TRBV6-5 to TRBJ2-7; D may be TRBD1 or TRBD2 (5 bases each). CDR1 MNHEY and CDR2 SVGAGI come from the germline V gene. There are 14 residues in the CDR3. V shed 2 bases and J shed 2 bases, with 10 bases lying between them. The DNA for the CDR3 is TGTGCCAGCAGTTACAGGGACGGGGCCTACGAGCAGTACTTC. It is translated as CASSYRDGAYEQYF.

A note on this clone: This same CDR3 is encoded by further DNA sequences in the sample. The chain employs TRBV18 and TRBJ1-2, with D possibly TRBD1 on 5 matching bases. The V end was cut by 2 bases, the J end by 6 bases, with 13 bases between. This CDR3 comprises 14 residues. CDR1 is KGHSH and CDR2 is LQKENI in the germline V gene. DNA of the CDR3: TGTGCCAGCTCACCAGGGCAGGGATTGGATGGCTACACCTTC. Its protein is CASSPGQGLDGYTF. Full variable domain (outside the CDR3, taken from reference TRBV18 and TRBJ1-2): NAGVMQNPRHLVRRRGQEARLRCSPMKGHSHVYWYRQLPEEGLKFMVYLQKENIIDESGMPKERFSAEFPKEGPSILRIQQVVRGDSAAYFCASSPGQGLDGYTFGSGTRLTVV.

The gene calls are TRBV28 and TRBJ2-5; D unclear. The DNA end lines up better with TRBJ2-7; the J call may be wrong. CDR1 and CDR2 from the germline V gene are MDHEN and SYDVKM. The CDR3 has 11 amino acids. The DNA of the CDR3 is TGTGCCAGCAGGGATTCCTACGAGCAGTACTTC. Its translation is CASRDSYEQYF.